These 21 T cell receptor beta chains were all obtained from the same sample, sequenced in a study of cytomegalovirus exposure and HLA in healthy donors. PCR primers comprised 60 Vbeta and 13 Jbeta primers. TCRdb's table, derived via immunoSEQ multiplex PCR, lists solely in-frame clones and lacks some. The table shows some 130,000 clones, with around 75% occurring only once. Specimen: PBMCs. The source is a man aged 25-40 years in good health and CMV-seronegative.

CDR3 in amino acids: CASSLHRATGVPDTQYF. DNA for the CDR3: TGTGCCAGCAGTTTACACCGGGCCACAGGGGTTCCAGATACGCAGTATTTT. This chain joins TRBV28 and TRBJ2-3; the match to TRBD1 covers 7 bases. The germline CDR1 and CDR2 sequences are MDHEN and SYDVKM. V shed 2 bases, J shed 4 bases, and the junction held 12 bases outside the gene matches. The CDR3 is 17 residues long.

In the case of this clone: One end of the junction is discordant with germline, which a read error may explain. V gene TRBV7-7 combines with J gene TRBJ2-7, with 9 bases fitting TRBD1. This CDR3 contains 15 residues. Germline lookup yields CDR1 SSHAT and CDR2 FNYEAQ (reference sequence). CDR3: CASSLSGTGWGEQYF. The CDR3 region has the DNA TGTGCTAGCAGCTTATCTGGGACAGGGTGGGGCGAGCAGTACTTC.

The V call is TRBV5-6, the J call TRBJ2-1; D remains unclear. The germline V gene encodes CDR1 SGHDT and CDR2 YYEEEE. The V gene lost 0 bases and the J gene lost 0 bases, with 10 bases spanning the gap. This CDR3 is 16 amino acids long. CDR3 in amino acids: CASSLAAASSYNEQFF. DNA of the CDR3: TGTGCCAGCAGCTTGGCGGCGGCTAGCTCCTACAATGAGCAGTTCTTC.

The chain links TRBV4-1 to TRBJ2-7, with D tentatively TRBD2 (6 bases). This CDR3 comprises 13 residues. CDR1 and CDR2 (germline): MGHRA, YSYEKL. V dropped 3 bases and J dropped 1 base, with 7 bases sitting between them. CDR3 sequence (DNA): TGCGCCAGCAGCCATAGCGGTTCCTACGAGCAGTACTTC. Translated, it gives CASSHSGSYEQYF.

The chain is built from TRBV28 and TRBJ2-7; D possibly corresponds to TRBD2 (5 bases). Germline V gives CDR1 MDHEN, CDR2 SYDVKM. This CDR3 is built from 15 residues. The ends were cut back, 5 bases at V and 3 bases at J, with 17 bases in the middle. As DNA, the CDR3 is TGTGCCAGCAGTCCCGCGCGAGGGCGCCTCTACGAGCAGTACTTC. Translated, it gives CASSPARGRLYEQYF.

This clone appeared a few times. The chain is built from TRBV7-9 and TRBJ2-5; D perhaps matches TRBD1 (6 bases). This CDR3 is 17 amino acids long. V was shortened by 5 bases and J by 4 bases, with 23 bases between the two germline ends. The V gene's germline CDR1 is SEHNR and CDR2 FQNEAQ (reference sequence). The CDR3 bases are TGTGCCAGCAGCCTCAACAGGGAACTACCCGTCAGAGAGACCCAGTACTTC. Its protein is CASSLNRELPVRETQYF. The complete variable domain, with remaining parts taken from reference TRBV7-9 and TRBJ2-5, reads DTGVSQNPRHKITKRGQNVTFRCDPISEHNRLYWYRQTLGQGPEFLTYFQNEAQLEKSRLLSDRFSAERPKGSFSTLEIQRTEQGDSAMYLCASSLNRELPVRETQYFGPGTRLLVL.

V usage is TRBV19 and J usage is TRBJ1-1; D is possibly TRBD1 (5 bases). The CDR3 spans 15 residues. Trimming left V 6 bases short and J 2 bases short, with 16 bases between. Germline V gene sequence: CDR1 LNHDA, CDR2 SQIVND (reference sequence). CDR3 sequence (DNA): TGTGCCAGTAGGGTCAAGGGGCAGGCAAACACTGAAGCTTTCTTT. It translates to CASRVKGQANTEAFF.

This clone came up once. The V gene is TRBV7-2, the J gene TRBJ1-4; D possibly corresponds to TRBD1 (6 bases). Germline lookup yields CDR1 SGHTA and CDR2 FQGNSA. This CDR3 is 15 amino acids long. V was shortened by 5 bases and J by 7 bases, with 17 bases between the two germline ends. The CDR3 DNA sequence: TGTGCCAGCAGCCCTGGGACATTCCGATTTGAAAAACTGTTTTTT. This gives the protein CASSPGTFRFEKLFF.

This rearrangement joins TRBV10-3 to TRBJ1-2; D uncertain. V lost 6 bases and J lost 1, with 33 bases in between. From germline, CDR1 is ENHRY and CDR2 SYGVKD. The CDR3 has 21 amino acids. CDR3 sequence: CAISRSAVLEAAGYLNYGYTF. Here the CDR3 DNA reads TGTGCCATCAGCCGATCCGCCGTATTGGAGGCCGCAGGCTACCTTAACTATGGCTACACCTTC.

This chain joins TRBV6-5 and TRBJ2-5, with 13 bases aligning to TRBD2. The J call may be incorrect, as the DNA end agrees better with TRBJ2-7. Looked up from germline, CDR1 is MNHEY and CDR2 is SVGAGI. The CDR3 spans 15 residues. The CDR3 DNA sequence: TGTGCCAGCAGTTTACTAGCGGGGGGGCCCGACGAGCAGTACTTC. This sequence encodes CASSLLAGGPDEQYF.

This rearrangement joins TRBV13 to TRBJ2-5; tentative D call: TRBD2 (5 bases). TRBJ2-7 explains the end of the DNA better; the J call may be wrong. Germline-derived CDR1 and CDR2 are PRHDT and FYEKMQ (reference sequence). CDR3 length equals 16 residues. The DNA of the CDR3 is TGTGCCAGCAGCTTAGGCCAGGCGAGGGTAGGCTACGAGCAGTACTTC. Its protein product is CASSLGQARVGYEQYF.

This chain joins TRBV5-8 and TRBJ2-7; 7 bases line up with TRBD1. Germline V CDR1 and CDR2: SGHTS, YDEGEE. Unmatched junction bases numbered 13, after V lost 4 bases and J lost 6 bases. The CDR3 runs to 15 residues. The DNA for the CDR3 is TGTGCCAGCAGCCAGACCCCCGACAGGGTGGGCGAGCAGTACTTC. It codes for CASSQTPDRVGEQYF. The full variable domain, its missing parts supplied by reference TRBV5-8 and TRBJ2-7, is EAGVTQSPTHLIKTRGQQATLRCSPISGHTSVYWYQQALGLGLQFLLWYDEGEERNRGNFPPRFSGRQFPNYSSELNVNALELEDSALYLCASSQTPDRVGEQYFGPGTRLTVT.

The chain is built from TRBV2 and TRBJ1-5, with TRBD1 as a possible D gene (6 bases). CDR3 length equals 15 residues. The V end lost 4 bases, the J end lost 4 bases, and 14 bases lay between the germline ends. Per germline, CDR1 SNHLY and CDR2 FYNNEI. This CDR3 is CASSALTGRNQPQHF. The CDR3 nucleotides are TGTGCCAGCAGTGCACTGACAGGTCGAAATCAGCCCCAGCATTTT.

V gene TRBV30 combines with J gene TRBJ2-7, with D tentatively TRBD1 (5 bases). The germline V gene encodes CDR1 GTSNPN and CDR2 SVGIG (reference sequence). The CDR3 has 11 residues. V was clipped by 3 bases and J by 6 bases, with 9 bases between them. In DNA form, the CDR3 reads TGTGCCTGGAGGACAGCCGGCGAGCAGTACTTC. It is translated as CAWRTAGEQYF.

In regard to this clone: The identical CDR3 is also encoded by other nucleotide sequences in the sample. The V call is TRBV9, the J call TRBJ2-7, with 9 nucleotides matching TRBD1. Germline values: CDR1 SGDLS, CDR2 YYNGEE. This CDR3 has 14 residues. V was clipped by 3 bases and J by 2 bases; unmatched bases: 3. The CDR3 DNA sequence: TGTGCCAGCAGCGCCGGGACAGGGACCTACGAGCAGTACTTC. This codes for CASSAGTGTYEQYF. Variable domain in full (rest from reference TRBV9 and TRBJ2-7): DSGVTQTPKHLITATGQRVTLRCSPRSGDLSVYWYQQSLDQGLQFLIQYYNGEERAKGNILERFSAQQFPDLHSELNLSSLELGDSALYFCASSAGTGTYEQYFGPGTRLTVT.

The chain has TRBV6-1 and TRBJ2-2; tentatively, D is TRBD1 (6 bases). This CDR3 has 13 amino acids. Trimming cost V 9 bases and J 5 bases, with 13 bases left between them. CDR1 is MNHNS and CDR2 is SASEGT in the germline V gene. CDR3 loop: CARGQGRTGELFF. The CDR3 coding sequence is TGTGCCAGGGGGCAGGGGCGTACCGGGGAGCTGTTTTTT.

In DNA, the CDR3 is TGTGCCAGCACTTCCGACCGGGGGGGCCTCGATGAGCAGTTCTTC. Translation: CASTSDRGGLDEQFF. This rearrangement joins TRBV25-1 to TRBJ2-1; 8 positions agree with TRBD2. After removal of 7 bases from V and 8 bases from J, the junction contained 13 bases not matched to a gene. The CDR3 runs 15 residues. The germline gives CDR1 MGHDK, CDR2 SYGVNS. Supplemented by reference TRBV25-1 and TRBJ2-1, the full variable domain reads EADIYQTPRYLVIGTGKKITLECSQTMGHDKMYWYQQDPGMELHLIHYSYGVNSTEKGDLSSESTVSRIRTEHFPLTLESARPSHTSQYLCASTSDRGGLDEQFFGPGTRLTVL.

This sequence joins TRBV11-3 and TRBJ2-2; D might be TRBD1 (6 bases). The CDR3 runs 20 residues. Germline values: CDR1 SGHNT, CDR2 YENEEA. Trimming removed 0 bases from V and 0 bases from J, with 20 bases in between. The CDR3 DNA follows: TGTGCCAGCAGCTTAGAGGGTTGGGGACAAAACACTTCGAACACCGGGGAGCTGTTTTTT. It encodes CASSLEGWGQNTSNTGELFF.

CDR3 residues: CASSPETGAPREQYF. The CDR3 bases are TGCGCCAGCAGCCCCGAGACAGGGGCCCCCCGCGAGCAGTACTTC. The chain recombines TRBV5-1 with TRBJ2-7, with TRBD1 identical over 8 bases. This CDR3 is 15 amino acids long. Germline values: CDR1 SGHRS, CDR2 YFSETQ. The V segment lost 4 bases and the J segment 6 bases; nucleotides outside the gene matches: 12.

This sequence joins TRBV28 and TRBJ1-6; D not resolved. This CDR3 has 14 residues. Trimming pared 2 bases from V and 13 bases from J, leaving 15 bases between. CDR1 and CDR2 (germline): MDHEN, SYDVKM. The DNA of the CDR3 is TGTGCCAGCAGTTTACAGATTAGGCCGGGGCCCCTCCACTTT. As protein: CASSLQIRPGPLHF. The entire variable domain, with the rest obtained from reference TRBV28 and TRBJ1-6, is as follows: DVKVTQSSRYLVKRTGEKVFLECVQDMDHENMFWYRQDPGLGLRLIYFSYDVKMKEKGDIPEGYSVSREKKERFSLILESASTNQTSMYLCASSLQIRPGPLHFGNGTRLTVT.

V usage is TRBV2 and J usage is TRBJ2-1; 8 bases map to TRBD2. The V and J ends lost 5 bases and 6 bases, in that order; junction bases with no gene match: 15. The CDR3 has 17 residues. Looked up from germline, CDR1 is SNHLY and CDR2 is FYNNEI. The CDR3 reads CASSLQGREVRVNEQFF. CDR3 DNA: TGTGCCAGCAGTCTCCAGGGGCGGGAGGTCCGCGTCAATGAGCAGTTCTTC.